The T cell receptor (beta chain) described here comes from a study of blood T cell repertoires in COVID-19. About the study: Spain, Italy and the United States supplied samples that represented acute and convalescent COVID-19.

The CDR3 covers 15 residues. J gave up 0 bases and V 5 bases, and 6 bases lay outside the gene matches. The germline V gene encodes CDR1 SEHNR and CDR2 FQNEAQ (reference sequence). As handled by the study authors: Researchers report that nucleated cell counts were estimated from reference gene primer amplification. The table came from immunoSEQ multiplex PCR; TCRdb's copy has only in-frame clones and leaves some out. Clonal size and the V and J genes are those of that table, whereas D and trimming came from the DNA. The table lists around 140,000 clones, 65% to 90% of them singletons, with approximately 8.2% in the top ten.

This clonotype was sampled from a human donor in a cohort sampled during active COVID-19. What was sequenced was peripheral blood. The chain uses TRBV7-9 and TRBJ2-7, with 8 bases matching TRBD1. Written as DNA, the CDR3 is TGTGCCAGCAGCGGGGGACAGGCGAGCTCCTACGAGCAGTACTTC. It yields the protein CASSGGQASSYEQYF.